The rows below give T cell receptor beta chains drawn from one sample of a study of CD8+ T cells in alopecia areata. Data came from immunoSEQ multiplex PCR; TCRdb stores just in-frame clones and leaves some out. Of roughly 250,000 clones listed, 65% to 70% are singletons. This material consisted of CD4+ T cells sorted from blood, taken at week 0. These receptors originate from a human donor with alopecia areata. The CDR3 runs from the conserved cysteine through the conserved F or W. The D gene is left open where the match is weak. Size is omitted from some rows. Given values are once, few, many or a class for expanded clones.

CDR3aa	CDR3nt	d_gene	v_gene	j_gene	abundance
CASSLGLPRSDTQYF	TGTGCCAGCAGTCTGGGCCTTCCACGCTCAGATACGCAGTATTTT	-	TRBV5-6	TRBJ2-3	-
CASSIQGDTQYF	TGTGCCAGCAGCATACAGGGAGATACGCAGTATTTT	-	TRBV7-9	TRBJ2-3	-
CSVASEYEQYF	TGCAGCGTTGCATCGGAATACGAGCAGTACTTC	-	TRBV29-1	TRBJ2-7	-
CAWKSGGAWETQYF	TGTGCCTGGAAGAGCGGGGGGGCCTGGGAGACCCAGTACTTC	TRBD2	TRBV30	TRBJ2-5	-
CSGVGRGSGNTIYF	TGCAGCGGGGTTGGACGCGGCTCTGGAAACACCATATATTTT	-	TRBV29-1	TRBJ1-3	few
CASSSGTLNTEAFF	TGTGCCAGCAGCAGCGGGACCCTGAACACTGAAGCTTTCTTT	-	TRBV21-1	TRBJ1-1	few
CASSLGGLADQETQYF	TGTGCCAGCAGCTTAGGAGGACTAGCGGACCAAGAGACCCAGTACTTC	TRBD2	TRBV11-3	TRBJ2-5	-
CSVVPQMGTDEQFF	TGCAGCGTGGTCCCCCAAATGGGGACGGATGAGCAGTTCTTC	-	TRBV29-1	TRBJ2-1	-
CASSEMGRGPQHF	TGTGCCAGCAGTGAAATGGGTCGAGGGCCCCAGCATTTT	-	TRBV6-1	TRBJ1-5	once
CSVFRGLNTEAFF	TGCAGCGTCTTCAGGGGCTTGAACACTGAAGCTTTCTTT	-	TRBV29-1	TRBJ1-1	-
CASSRRGGTDTQYF	TGTGCCAGCAGCCGGCGGGGAGGCACAGATACGCAGTATTTT	-	TRBV9	TRBJ2-3	-
CSTSSGPFTGELFF	TGCAGCACGTCTTCCGGGCCCTTCACCGGGGAGCTGTTTTTT	-	TRBV29-1	TRBJ2-2	few
CAWSADSGGFYNEQFF	TGTGCCTGGAGTGCCGATAGCGGGGGGTTCTACAATGAGCAGTTCTTC	TRBD2	TRBV30	TRBJ2-1	-
CASSLPTDTQYF	TGTGCCAGCAGCTTACCCACAGATACGCAGTATTTT	-	TRBV7-9	TRBJ2-3	-
CASQTREPQHF	TGTGCCAGCCAAACGAGAGAGCCCCAGCATTTT	-	TRBV6-1	TRBJ1-5	-
CASSRNRGQGVDEQYF	TGTGCCAGTAGTAGGAATAGAGGACAGGGTGTCGACGAGCAGTACTTC	TRBD1	TRBV19	TRBJ2-7	-
CASSETVGSYEQYF	TGCGCCAGCAGTGAGACAGTTGGCTCCTACGAGCAGTACTTC	-	TRBV10-2	TRBJ2-7	-
CSVETGGIEKLFF	TGCAGCGTTGAAACAGGGGGGATCGAAAAACTGTTTTTT	TRBD1	TRBV29-1	TRBJ1-4	-